Presented here are 9 T cell receptor beta chains from one specimen sequenced in a study of T cells after yellow fever vaccination. MiXCR was run by TCRdb on the 5' RACE reads, yielding one entry per CDR3 protein. The sample carries around 25,000 distinct CDR3 sequences, 4.5% recorded once. Sequencing was performed on PBMCs, either bulk or a sorted T-cell subset (CD4+, CD8+, memory, or dextramer-sorted; not recorded which), taken on the day of the yellow fever booster vaccination. These receptors all stem from a man between 18 and 29 years old who received the YFV17D yellow fever vaccine.

About this clonotype itself: A junction boundary mismatches the germline segment, possibly from a read error. The chain uses TRBV12-3 or TRBV12-4 and TRBJ2-1, with 10 bases that match TRBD1. This CDR3 spans 12 amino acids. The CDR3 sequence is CASTLLPGTGVF. For the CDR3, the DNA is TGTGCCAGCACCCTCCTTCCGGGGACAGGGGTTTTC.

In this sample, this clonotype turned up a few times. The V gene is TRBV9, the J gene TRBJ2-1; D unclear. The V gene's germline CDR1 is SGDLS and CDR2 YYNGEE. This CDR3 contains 14 residues. The V end was cut by 4 bases, the J end by 5 bases, with 13 bases between. The chain's CDR3 is CASSSTWADNEQFF. CDR3 bases: TGTGCCAGCAGCTCCACCTGGGCCGACAATGAGCAGTTCTTC.

This clonotype was counted many times. The chain carries TRBV12-3 or TRBV12-4 and TRBJ2-2, with TRBD1 matching 10 bases. The J segment lost 6 bases and the V segment lost 4 bases, leaving 14 bases of the junction unmatched. The CDR3 totals 18 residues. CDR3 protein: CASSYWDRGAFGAGELFF. The CDR3 DNA sequence: TGTGCCAGCAGTTATTGGGACAGGGGCGCATTCGGTGCCGGGGAGCTGTTTTTT.

This clonotype was observed at least ten times. CDR3 coding DNA: TGTGCCAGCAGTTTTCAGCGGGGGGCTTACAATGAGCAGTTCTTC. This codes for CASSFQRGAYNEQFF. The rearrangement links TRBV12-3 or TRBV12-4 to TRBJ2-1; TRBD2 aligns across 9 bases. CDR3 length: 15 amino acids. Germline trimming cut 3 bases from V and 4 bases from J; bases unmatched to any gene: 4.

This clonotype occurred many times. The CDR3 region is CASSKWDSFSTEAFF. The DNA for the CDR3 is TGCGCCAGCAGCAAATGGGACAGTTTCTCCACTGAAGCTTTCTTT. This chain joins TRBV5-1 and TRBJ1-1, with 7 bases lining up with TRBD1. V gave up 4 bases and J gave up 4 bases; unmatched junction bases: 10. The CDR3 loop spans 15 amino acids. The germline V gene has CDR1 SGHRS and CDR2 YFSETQ.

This clonotype was found many times. As DNA, the CDR3 is TGTGCCAGCAGCCCCACAGGGGGATATGGCTACACCTTC. Amino acids: CASSPTGGYGYTF. The chain couples TRBV7-2 to TRBJ1-2; 8 bases are a match to TRBD1. J was trimmed by 5 bases and V by 5 bases; bases with no gene match: 4. Germline V lookup: CDR1 SGHTA, CDR2 FQGNSA. The CDR3 has 13 residues.

This clonotype was counted many times. The V gene is TRBV30, the J gene TRBJ1-6; no clear D gene. Trimming removed 0 bases at V and 7 bases at J, with 7 bases between. Germline CDR1 GTSNPN, CDR2 SVGIG (reference sequence). The CDR3 extends over 13 amino acids. The CDR3, as DNA: TGTGCCTGGAGTGTATACGAGAATTCACCCCTCCACTTT. This sequence encodes CAWSVYENSPLHF.

The chain carries TRBV5-1 and TRBJ1-1; tentative D call: TRBD1 (6 bases). The CDR3 totals 13 residues. V lost 3 bases, J lost 6 bases, and 12 bases lay in between. CDR1 is SGHRS and CDR2 is YFSETQ in the germline V gene. CDR3 sequence: CASSSLPGAEAFF. The CDR3 DNA reads as TGCGCCAGCAGCTCTCTCCCAGGGGCTGAAGCTTTCTTT.

This clonotype was counted ten times or more. The chain uses TRBV12-3 or TRBV12-4 and TRBJ2-3; D remains ambiguous. The CDR3 spans 12 residues. V lost 4 bases and J lost 2, with 4 bases in between. This CDR3 is CASSYVTDTQYF. Written as DNA, the CDR3 is TGTGCCAGCAGTTATGTCACAGATACGCAGTATTTT.